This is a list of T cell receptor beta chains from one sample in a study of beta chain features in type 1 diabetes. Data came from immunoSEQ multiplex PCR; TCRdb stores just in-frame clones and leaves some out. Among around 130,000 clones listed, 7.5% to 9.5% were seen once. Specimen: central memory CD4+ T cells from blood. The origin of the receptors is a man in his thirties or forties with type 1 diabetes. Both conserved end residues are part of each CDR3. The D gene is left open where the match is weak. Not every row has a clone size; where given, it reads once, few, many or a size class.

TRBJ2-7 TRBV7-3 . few TGTGCCAGCAGCCCGCGACCGGCCACTACCTACGAGCAGTACTTC CASSPRPATTYEQYF
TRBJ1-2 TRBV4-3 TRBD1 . TGCGCCAGCAGCCAAGAGGCAGGGGGCTATGGCTACACCTTC CASSQEAGGYGYTF
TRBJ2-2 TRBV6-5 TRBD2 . TGTGCCAGCAGTGGACTAGCGGGGGGGACCGGGGAGCTGTTTTTT CASSGLAGGTGELFF
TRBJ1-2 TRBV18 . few TGTGCCAGCTCCCGGGACCCGGGGAGGCGAGGCTACACCTTC CASSRDPGRRGYTF
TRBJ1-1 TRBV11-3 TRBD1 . TGTGCCAGCAGCCCGGGGACAGACACTGAAGCTTTCTTT CASSPGTDTEAFF
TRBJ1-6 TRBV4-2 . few TGTGCCAGCAGCGCAGAAACTAGCGGGGGGCGACGAGATAATTCACCCCTCCACTTT CASSAETSGGRRDNSPLHF
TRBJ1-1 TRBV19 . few TGTGCCAGTAGTATAAGGGGATCCGAAGCTTTCTTT CASSIRGSEAFF
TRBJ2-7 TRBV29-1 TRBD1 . TGCAGCGTCTGGACAGGGGATTACGAGCAGTACTTC CSVWTGDYEQYF
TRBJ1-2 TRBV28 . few TGTGCCAGCAGTTTAGAGGCGTACGGCTACACCTTC CASSLEAYGYTF
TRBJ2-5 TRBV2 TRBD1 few TGTGCCAGCAGAGAGACAGGGTTCGTTTTTAGAGGAGAGACCCAGTACTTC CASRETGFVFRGETQYF
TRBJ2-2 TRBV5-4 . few TGTGCCAGCAGCTTAATGGAGCGCCAGTCCACCGGGGAGCTGTTTTTT CASSLMERQSTGELFF
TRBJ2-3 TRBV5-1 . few TGCGCCAGCAGCTCTGGGGGCAGCACAGATACGCAGTATTTT CASSSGGSTDTQYF
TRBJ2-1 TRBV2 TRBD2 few TGTGCCAGCAGTAAGGCTCGTGTCGGCGGGGGGCCCTACAATGAGCAGTTCTTC CASSKARVGGGPYNEQFF
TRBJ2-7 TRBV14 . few TGTGCCAGCAGCCCTGGGGGGAGGACCTACGAGCAGTACTTC CASSPGGRTYEQYF
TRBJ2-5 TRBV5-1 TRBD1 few TGCGCCAGCAGCTTGGCCGGGACAGGTGATGAGACCCAGTACTTC CASSLAGTGDETQYF
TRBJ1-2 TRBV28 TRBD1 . TGTGCCAGCACTCCGGGACAGGGGGGCTATGGCTACACCTTC CASTPGQGGYGYTF
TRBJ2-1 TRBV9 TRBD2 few TGTGCCAGCAGCCCCGGATTTGGCGGGGGGGTTGACAATGAGCAGTTCTTC CASSPGFGGGVDNEQFF
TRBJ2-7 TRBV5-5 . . TGTGCCAGCAGCTCCACATTCTACGAGCAGTACTTC CASSSTFYEQYF
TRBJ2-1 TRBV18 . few TGTGCCAGCTCACCTACCGTGACTGACAATGAGCAGTTCTTC CASSPTVTDNEQFF
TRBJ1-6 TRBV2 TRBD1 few TGTGCCAGCAGCAAAGACAGGGGGTCCTATAATTCACCCCTCCACTTT CASSKDRGSYNSPLHF
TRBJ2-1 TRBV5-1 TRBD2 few TGCGCCAGCAGCCCTGACGGGGGGATTCTCAATGAGCAGTTCTTC CASSPDGGILNEQFF
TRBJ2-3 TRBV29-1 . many TGCAGCGTTGGAGGGCAGGCAAGCACAGATACGCAGTATTTT CSVGGQASTDTQYF
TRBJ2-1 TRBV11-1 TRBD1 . TGTGCCAGCAGCTTAGGGACAGGGGGCTACAATGAGCAGTTCTTC CASSLGTGGYNEQFF
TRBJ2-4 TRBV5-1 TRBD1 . TGCGCCAGCAGCTCGACAGGGGTTAAGAACATTCAGTACTTC CASSSTGVKNIQYF
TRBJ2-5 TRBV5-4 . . TGTGCCAGCAGCTCGACCGGGGTAGAGACCCAGTACTTC CASSSTGVETQYF
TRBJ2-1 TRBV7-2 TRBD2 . TGTGCCAGCAACGGAGCGGGGTATACGTCCAATGAGCAGTTCTTC CASNGAGYTSNEQFF
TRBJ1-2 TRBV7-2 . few TGTGCCAGCAGCTTATTATCGGGAAACTATGGCTACACCTTC CASSLLSGNYGYTF
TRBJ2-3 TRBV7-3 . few TGTGCCAGCAGCATACTAACGGAGGGAGCGCAGTATTTT CASSILTEGAQYF
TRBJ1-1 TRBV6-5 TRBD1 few TGTGCCAGCACCATAACCGGGACAGGGGAAACTGAAGCTTTCTTT CASTITGTGETEAFF
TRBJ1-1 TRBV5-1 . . TGCGCCAGCAGCGACCGTACAGGACAGACCAACACTGAAGCTTTCTTT CASSDRTGQTNTEAFF
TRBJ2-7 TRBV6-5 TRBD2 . TGTGCCAGCAGTGAAGCGCGGGGGTACGAGCAGTACTTC CASSEARGYEQYF
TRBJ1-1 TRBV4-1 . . TGCGCCAGCAGCCAAGAAGGAGGGGTAGTGGCTGAAGCTTTCTTT CASSQEGGVVAEAFF
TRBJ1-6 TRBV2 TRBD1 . TGTGCCAGCGGGGGACAGGGAGAACCACCCCTCCACTTT CASGGQGEPPLHF
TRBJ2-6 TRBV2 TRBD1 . TGTGCCAGCAGTTCTGGGACAGGGGCGCCCTCTGGGGCCAACGTCCTGACTTTC CASSSGTGAPSGANVLTF
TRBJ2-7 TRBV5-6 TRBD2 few TGTGCCAGCAGCTACTTAGCGGGATCCTACGAGCAGTACTTC CASSYLAGSYEQYF
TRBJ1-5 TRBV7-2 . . TGTGCCAGCAGCCCTTATAATCAGCCCCAGCATTTT CASSPYNQPQHF
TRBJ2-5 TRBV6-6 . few TGTGCCAGCAGTGTACAGGGTTTGGAGACCCAGTACTTC CASSVQGLETQYF
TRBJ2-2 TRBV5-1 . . TGCGCCAGCAGCATGGGGCCCCGGGAGCTGTTTTTT CASSMGPRELFF
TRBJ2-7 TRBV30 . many TGTGCCTGGAGTGTAGGGGTCGAGCAGTACTTC CAWSVGVEQYF
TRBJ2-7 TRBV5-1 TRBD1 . TGCGCCAGCAGCTCCGGGACAGGGGGCGCCGAGCAGTACTTC CASSSGTGGAEQYF
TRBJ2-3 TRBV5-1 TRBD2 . TGCGCCAGCAGCTCAATTAGCGGGGGGGCCGTAGATACGCAGTATTTT CASSSISGGAVDTQYF
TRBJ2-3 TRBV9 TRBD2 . TGTGCCAGCAGCGTAGGGGACTACGCAGATACGCAGTATTTT CASSVGDYADTQYF
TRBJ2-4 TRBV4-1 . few TGCGCCAGCAGCCAAGATCGGCAGCGGATGAACATTCAGTACTTC CASSQDRQRMNIQYF
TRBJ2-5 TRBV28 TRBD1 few TGTGCCAGCAGTTTATGGACAGGGGGAGGAGAGACCCAGTACTTC CASSLWTGGGETQYF
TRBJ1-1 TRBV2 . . TGTGCCAGCAGTGTGGCAGGAGGCACTGAAGCTTTCTTT CASSVAGGTEAFF
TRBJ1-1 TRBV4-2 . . TGTGCCAGCCGCGGATCGGGAACGAACACTGAAGCTTTCTTT CASRGSGTNTEAFF
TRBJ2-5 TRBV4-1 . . TGCGCCAGCAGCCAAGCCTTAGCCCCGGGGTACCAAGAGACCCAGTACTTC CASSQALAPGYQETQYF
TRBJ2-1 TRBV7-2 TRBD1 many TGTGCCAGCAGCCGGGACAGGTACAGCAATGAGCAGTTCTTC CASSRDRYSNEQFF
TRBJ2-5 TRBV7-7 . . TGTGCTAGCAGCCGAGACAGGGGAGGGGAGACCCAGTACTTC CASSRDRGGETQYF
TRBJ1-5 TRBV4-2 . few TGTGCCAGCAGCCAGCAGGGTGGGCGGCAGCATTTT CASSQQGGRQHF
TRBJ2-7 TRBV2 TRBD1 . TGTGCCAGCAGTGTCGGAGCAGGGGGAGCCTACGAGCAGTACTTC CASSVGAGGAYEQYF